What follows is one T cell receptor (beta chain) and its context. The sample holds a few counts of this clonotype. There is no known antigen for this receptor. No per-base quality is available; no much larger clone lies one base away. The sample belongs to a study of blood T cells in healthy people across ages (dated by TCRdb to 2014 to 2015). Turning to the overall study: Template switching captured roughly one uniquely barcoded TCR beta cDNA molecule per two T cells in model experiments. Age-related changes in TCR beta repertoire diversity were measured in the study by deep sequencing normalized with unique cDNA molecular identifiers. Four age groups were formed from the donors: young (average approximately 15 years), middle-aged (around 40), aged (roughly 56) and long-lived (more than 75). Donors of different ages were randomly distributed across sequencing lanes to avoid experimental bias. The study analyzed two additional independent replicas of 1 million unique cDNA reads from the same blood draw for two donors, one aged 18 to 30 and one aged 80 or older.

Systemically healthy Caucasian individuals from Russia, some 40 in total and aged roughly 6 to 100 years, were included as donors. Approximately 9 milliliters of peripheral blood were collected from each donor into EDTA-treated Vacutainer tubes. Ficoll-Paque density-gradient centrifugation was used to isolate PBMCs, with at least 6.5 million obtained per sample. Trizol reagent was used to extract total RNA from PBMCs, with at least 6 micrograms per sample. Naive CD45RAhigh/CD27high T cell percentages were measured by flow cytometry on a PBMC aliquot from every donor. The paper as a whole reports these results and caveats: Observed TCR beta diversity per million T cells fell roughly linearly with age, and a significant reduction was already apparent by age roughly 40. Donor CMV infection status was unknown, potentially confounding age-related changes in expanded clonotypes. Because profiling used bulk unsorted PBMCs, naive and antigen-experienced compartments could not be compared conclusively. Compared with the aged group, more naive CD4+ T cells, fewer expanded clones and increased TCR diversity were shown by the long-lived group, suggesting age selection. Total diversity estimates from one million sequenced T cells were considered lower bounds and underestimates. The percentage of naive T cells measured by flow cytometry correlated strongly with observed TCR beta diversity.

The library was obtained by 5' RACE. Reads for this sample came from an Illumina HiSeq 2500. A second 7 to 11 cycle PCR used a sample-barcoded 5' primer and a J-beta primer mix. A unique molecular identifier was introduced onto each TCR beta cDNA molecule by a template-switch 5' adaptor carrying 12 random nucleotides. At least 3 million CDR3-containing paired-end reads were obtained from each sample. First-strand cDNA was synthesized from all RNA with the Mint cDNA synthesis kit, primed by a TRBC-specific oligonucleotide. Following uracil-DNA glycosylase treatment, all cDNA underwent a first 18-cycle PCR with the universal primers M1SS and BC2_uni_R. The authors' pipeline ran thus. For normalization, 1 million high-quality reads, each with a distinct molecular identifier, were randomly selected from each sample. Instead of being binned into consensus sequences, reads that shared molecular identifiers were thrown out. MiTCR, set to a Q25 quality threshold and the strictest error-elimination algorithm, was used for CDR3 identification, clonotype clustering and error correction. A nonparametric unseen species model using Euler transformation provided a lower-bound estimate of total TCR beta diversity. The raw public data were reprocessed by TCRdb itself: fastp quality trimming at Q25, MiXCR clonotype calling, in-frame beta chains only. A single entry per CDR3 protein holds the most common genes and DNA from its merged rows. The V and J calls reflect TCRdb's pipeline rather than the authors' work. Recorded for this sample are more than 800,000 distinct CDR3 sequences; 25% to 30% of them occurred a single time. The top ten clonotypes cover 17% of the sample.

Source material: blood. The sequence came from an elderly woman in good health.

The CDR3 has the sequence CSAKGAFQETQYF. The sequenced DNA is TGCAGTGCTAAGGGAGCGTTCCAAGAGACCCAGTACTTC. The rearrangement combines TRBV20-1 with TRBJ2-5; the D region possibly corresponds to TRBD2 (5 bases align). The CDR3 runs 13 amino acids, cysteine and phenylalanine included. Only the CDR3 DNA is retained, 39 bases long and in frame from the first base. The germline V gene (reference sequence) yields DFQATT for CDR1 and SNEGSKA for CDR2. Trimming takes 4 bases from V and 1 base from J, and the germline ends sit 10 bases apart.